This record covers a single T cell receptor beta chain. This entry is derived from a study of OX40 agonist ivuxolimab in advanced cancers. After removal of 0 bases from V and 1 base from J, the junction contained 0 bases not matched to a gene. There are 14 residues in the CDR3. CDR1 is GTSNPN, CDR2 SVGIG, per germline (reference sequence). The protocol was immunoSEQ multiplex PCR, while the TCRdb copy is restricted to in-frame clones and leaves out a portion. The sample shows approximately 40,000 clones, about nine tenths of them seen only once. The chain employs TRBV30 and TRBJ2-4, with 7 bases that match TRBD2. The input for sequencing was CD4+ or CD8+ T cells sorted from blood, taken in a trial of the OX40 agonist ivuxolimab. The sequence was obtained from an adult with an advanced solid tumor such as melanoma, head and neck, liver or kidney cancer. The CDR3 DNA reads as TGTGCCTGGAGTGTGGGGGGGGCCAAAAACATTCAGTACTTC. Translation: CAWSVGGAKNIQYF.